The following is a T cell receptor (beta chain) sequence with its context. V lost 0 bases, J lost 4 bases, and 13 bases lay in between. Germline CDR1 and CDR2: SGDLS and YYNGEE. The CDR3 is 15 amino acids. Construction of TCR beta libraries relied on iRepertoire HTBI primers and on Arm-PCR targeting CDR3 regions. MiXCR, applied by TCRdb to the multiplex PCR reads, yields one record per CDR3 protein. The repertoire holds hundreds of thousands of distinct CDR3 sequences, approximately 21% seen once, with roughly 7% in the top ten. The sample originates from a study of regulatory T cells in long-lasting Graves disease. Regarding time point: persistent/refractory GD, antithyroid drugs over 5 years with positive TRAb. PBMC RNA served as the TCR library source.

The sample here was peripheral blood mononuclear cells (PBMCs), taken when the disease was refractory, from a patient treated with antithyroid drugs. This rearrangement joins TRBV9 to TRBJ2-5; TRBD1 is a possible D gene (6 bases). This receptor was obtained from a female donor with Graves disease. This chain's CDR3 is CASSVGLQGPETQYF. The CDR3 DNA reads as TGTGCCAGCAGCGTAGGGCTACAGGGTCCAGAGACCCAGTACTTC.